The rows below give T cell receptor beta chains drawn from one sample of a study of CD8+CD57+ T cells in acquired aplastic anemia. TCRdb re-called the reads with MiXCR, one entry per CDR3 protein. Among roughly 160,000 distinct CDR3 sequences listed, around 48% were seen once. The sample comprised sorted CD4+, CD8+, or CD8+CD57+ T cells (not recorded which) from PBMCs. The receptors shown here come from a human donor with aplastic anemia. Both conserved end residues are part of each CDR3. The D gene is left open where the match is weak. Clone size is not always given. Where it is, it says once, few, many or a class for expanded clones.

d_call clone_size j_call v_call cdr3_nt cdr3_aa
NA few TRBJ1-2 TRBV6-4 TGTGCCAGCAGTGACTCTGAAAGAGGAGGCTACACCTTC CASSDSERGGYTF
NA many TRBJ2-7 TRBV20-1 TGCAGTGCTAGAACAGACGGCGAGCAGTACTTC CSARTDGEQYF
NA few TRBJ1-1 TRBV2 TGTGCCAGCAGTAACCATAGGAACACTGAAGCTTTCTTT CASSNHRNTEAFF
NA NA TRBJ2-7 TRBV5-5 TGTGCCAGCAGGTCCCGGGACGGCGGGCATCTTGAGCAGTACTTC CASRSRDGGHLEQYF
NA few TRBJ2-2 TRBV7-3 TGTGCCAGCAGCTTCCGATACACCGGGGAGCTGTTTTTT CASSFRYTGELFF
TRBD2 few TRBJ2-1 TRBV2 TGTGCCAGCAGTCGGACTAGCGGTGTAGGGAATGAGCAGTTCTTC CASSRTSGVGNEQFF
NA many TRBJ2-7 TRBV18 TGTGCCAGCTCACCGGTAGTTCTGGACGAGCAGTACTTC CASSPVVLDEQYF
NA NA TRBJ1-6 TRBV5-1 TGCGCCAGCAGCTTGGAGCACAGGCATAATTCACCCCTCCACTTT CASSLEHRHNSPLHF
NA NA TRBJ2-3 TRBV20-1 TGCAGTGCTCAGGGGAGAGTTCGGGGCACAGATACGCAGTATTTT CSAQGRVRGTDTQYF
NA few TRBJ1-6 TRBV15 TGTGCCACCAGCAGAGACCGGGGCCCAGGGTTACCCCTCCACTTT CATSRDRGPGLPLHF
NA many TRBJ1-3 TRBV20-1 TGCAGTGCTAGACCCCGGGACATGGCTGGAAACACCATATATTTT CSARPRDMAGNTIYF
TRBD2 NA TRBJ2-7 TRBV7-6 TGTGCCAGCAGCTCCGGGGGGGCGGACTACGAGCAGTACTTC CASSSGGADYEQYF
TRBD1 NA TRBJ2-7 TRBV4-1 TGCGCCAGCAGCCAGGAAGGGGACAGGGGGAACGAGCAGTACTTC CASSQEGDRGNEQYF
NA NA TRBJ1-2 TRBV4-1 TGCGCCAGCAGCCAAGTTGGCGGTGACTATGGCTACACCTTC CASSQVGGDYGYTF
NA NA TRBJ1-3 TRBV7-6 TGTGCCAGCAGCTTGACGGGGTGGGCGGACACCATATATTTT CASSLTGWADTIYF
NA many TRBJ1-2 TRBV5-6 TGTGCCAGCAGCTTGGACGGTTCTGGAACCTTC CASSLDGSGTF
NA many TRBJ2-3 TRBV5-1 TGCGCCAGCAGGGTTGGGGCAGTTATGACAGATACGCAGTATTTT CASRVGAVMTDTQYF
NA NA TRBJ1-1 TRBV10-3 TGTGCCATCAGTGAGGAACCGGGACGGGTGAACACTGAAGCTTTCTTT CAISEEPGRVNTEAFF
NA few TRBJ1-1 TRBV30 TGTGCCTGGAGTGTAACAGTGAACACTGAAGCTTTCTTT CAWSVTVNTEAFF
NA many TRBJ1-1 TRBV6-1 TGTGCCAGCAGTGAAAGCGGGGGGATCACTGAAGCTTTCTTT CASSESGGITEAFF
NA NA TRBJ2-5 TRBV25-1 TGTGCCAGCAGGGAGAATACGGGGTTAGTGGGGACCCAGTACTTC CASRENTGLVGTQYF
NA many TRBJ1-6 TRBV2 TGTGCCAGCAGTGAAGTGGGCTGGGGGTCTTATAATTCACCCCTCCACTTT CASSEVGWGSYNSPLHF
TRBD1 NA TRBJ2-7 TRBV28 TGTGCCACCTACGAACGGACAGGGTCCTACGAGCAGTACTTC CATYERTGSYEQYF
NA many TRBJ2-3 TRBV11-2 TGTGCCAGCAGCTTTTCCGGGAACACCCCAGATACGCAGTATTTT CASSFSGNTPDTQYF
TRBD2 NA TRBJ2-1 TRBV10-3 TGTGCCATCAGCGTAGATGTAGCGGGCAATTACAATGAGCAGTTCTTC CAISVDVAGNYNEQFF
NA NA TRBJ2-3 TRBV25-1 TGTGCCAGCAGTTTTAGGGTCACAGATACGCAGTATTTT CASSFRVTDTQYF
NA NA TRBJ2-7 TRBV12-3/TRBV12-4 TGTGCCAGCAGTTTAGGGATTGGCGAGCAGTACTTC CASSLGIGEQYF
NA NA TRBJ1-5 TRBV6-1 TGTGCCAGCAGTCCCGGGGTCGGAGCGGGGTACAATCAGCCCCAGCATTTT CASSPGVGAGYNQPQHF
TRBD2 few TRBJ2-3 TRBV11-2 TGTGCCAGCCGACCTCCCCAGTTAGCGGGAGGGCTGGATACGCAGTATTTT CASRPPQLAGGLDTQYF
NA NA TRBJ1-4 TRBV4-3 TGCGCCAGCAGCCAGGCGGGGTCGGGACGGCCCAATGAAAAACTGTTTTTT CASSQAGSGRPNEKLFF
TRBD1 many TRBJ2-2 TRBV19 TGTGCCAGTAGAACAGGGGGCTCAGGCACCGGGGAGCTGTTTTTT CASRTGGSGTGELFF
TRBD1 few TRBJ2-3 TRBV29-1 TGCAGCGTTGCCACCGGGACAGGGAGAACAGATACGCAGTATTTT CSVATGTGRTDTQYF
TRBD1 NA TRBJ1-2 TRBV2 TGTGCCAGCACCGTGGTAATAAAGACAGGGGGCTATGGCTACACTTTC CASTVVIKTGGYGYTF
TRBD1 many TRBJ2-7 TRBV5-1 TGCGCCAGCAGCCCCGGCGACAGGGGAGGAACCTACGAGCAGTACTTC CASSPGDRGGTYEQYF
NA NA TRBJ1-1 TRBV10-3 TGTGCCATCAGTGAGTCTCGCAGGGATATTGAAGCTTTCTTT CAISESRRDIEAFF
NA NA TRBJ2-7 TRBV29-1 TGCAGCGTTCAAGAGGGGGGCAGCTACGAGCAGTACTTC CSVQEGGSYEQYF
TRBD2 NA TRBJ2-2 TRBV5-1 TGCGCCAGCATGGGACTAGCGACCACCGGGGAGCTGTTTTTT CASMGLATTGELFF
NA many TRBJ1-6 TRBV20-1 TGCAGTGCTATACAGGGTCGCGGCCTAAATTCACCCCTCCACTTT CSAIQGRGLNSPLHF
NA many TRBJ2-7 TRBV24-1 TGTGCCACCAGTGATACCCGAGGCGGCCCGTCCTACGAGCAGTACTTC CATSDTRGGPSYEQYF